This T cell receptor (beta chain) came from a study of blood T cell repertoires in COVID-19. Study at large: Samples taken during acute and convalescent COVID-19 were collected in the United States, Italy and Spain. T cells, B-cell-depleted T cells, or PBMCs supplied cDNA or gDNA.

Germline V gene sequence: CDR1 PRHDT, CDR2 FYEKMQ (reference sequence). The CDR3 is 13 residues long. Trimming shortened V by 2 bases and J by 4 bases, and 8 bases separated the two germline ends. Profiling relied on immunoSEQ multiplex PCR, and the TCRdb table lists in-frame clones only, not all of them. Here the sample spans 40,000 to 45,000 clones, around 82% being singletons. This sequence was found in a man older than 75 with acute or convalescent COVID-19. The rearrangement joins TRBV13 to TRBJ2-5; TRBD2 is a possible D gene (5 bases). The specimen was peripheral blood. The CDR3 spells CASSLSAGETQYF. DNA of the CDR3: TGTGCCAGCAGCTTATCTGCGGGAGAGACCCAGTACTTC. Full variable domain (outside the CDR3, taken from reference TRBV13 and TRBJ2-5): AAGVIQSPRHLIKEKRETATLKCYPIPRHDTVYWYQQGPGQDPQFLISFYEKMQSDKGSIPDRFSAQQFSDYHSELNMSSLELGDSALYFCASSLSAGETQYFGPGTRLLVL.